The present T cell receptor (beta chain) was sequenced within a study of CD8+CD57+ T cells in acquired aplastic anemia. About the study: Across the sorted CD4+ and CD8+ cells, DNA amounts averaged approximately 3.1 ug.

The template for TCR beta VDJ and CDR3 sequence profiling was genomic DNA. MiXCR, applied by TCRdb to the reads, yields one record per CDR3 protein. This table holds just over 450,000 distinct CDR3 sequences, about a third found once. The CDR3 runs to 15 residues. V lost 1 base and J lost 0, with 10 bases in between. The germline CDR1 and CDR2 sequences are DFQATT and SNEGSKA (reference sequence). All sequencing subjects had displayed CD8+CD57+ cell expansion on flow cytometry. This clonotype was observed many times. V usage is TRBV20-1 and J usage is TRBJ1-3; D is uncertain. The clonotype originates from a human donor with aplastic anemia. The specimen was sorted CD4+, CD8+, or CD8+CD57+ T cells (not recorded which) from PBMCs. DNA for the CDR3: TGCAGTGCTAGAGGTGGCGCCAACTCTGGAAACACCATATATTTT. Amino acid sequence: CSARGGANSGNTIYF.